Given below is one T cell receptor beta chain in context. This clone was counted between two and nine times. Its recognized antigen is unknown. One base away there is no much larger clone; base qualities are not given. The cohort was made up of 666 healthy bone marrow donors. At the time of sampling, every cohort member was nominally healthy, though immune exposures that went unrecorded were likely present. The donor was CMV seronegative and belonged to the group of approximately 320 seronegative cohort members. Every donor gave a peripheral blood sample, and the peripheral blood mononuclear cells from that sample were used for TCR beta sequencing. The Qiagen DNeasy Blood Extraction Kit was used to extract genomic DNA from the blood cell samples. To prepare the library, the immunoSEQ multiplex PCR assay was applied. For the multiplex PCR, a mixture combining 60 forward primers for TCR Vbeta segments and 13 reverse primers for TCR Jbeta segments was used. The CDR3 region of rearranged TCR beta genes was amplified from genomic DNA with a multiplex PCR assay. The amplified TCR beta libraries were sequenced on the Illumina HiSeq System as 87-base-pair reads. In the source study's methods: A later analysis tallied 75 million to 95 million unique TCR beta chains across the 666 repertoires, and about 12 million of those chains were shared by two or more donors. A nearest-neighbor algorithm error-corrected the raw reads and collapsed the reads into unique sequences, merging closely related sequences to remove PCR and sequencing errors. To assign V, D and J gene segments, CDR3 sequences were aligned to IMGT reference sequences. For a sequence to be retained, a match of at least six nucleotides was required to both a V gene segment and a J gene segment. Rearrangements were classified as productive when the CDR3 lacked stop codons and remained in frame with V and J, and all other rearrangements were classified as non-productive. Following IMGT convention, CDR3 was defined as the stretch from the second conserved V-encoded cysteine to the conserved J-encoded phenylalanine. The earlier analysis of some 540 of the donors excluded any sequence lacking an unambiguous match to a single V gene segment. In an earlier analysis of approximately 610 of the donors, V segments were called functional above 56.7% productive rearrangements and were called segregating when the between-donor standard deviation exceeded 5%. A statistical classification framework was developed to diagnose cytomegalovirus status using the catalog of TCR beta chain sequences. In a later analysis, TCR nucleotide sequences were compared against IMGT/GENE-DB human TR gene sequences so that V and J genes could be assigned. In a later analysis, CDR3 sequences and most-parsimonious VDJ recombination scenarios were assigned using the TCRdist pipeline. In a later analysis, every TCR beta chain was defined by the combination of its CDR3 amino acid sequence and its V-gene family, and reads without a unique V-gene family were dropped. In a later analysis, around 600 highly shared, low-generation-probability nucleotide sequences were removed to address suspected cross-contamination and a sequencing artifact. In a later analysis, a clonal expansion index was calculated for each public chain from normalized within-repertoire ranks of inferred template counts. In a later analysis, generation probabilities were computed using a VDJ recombination model fitted to out-of-frame rearrangements, and the results were checked against IGoR. Hypergeometric tests were used in a later analysis to score TCR-TCR, TCR-HLA and TCR-CMV co-occurrence, with a repertoire-size bias correction applied to the TCR pairs. False discovery rates were estimated in a later analysis by permuting HLA or CMV assignments 20 times. In a later analysis, co-occurring TCRs were grouped with DBSCAN, and TCRdist sequence similarity was added when clustering was performed within HLA-allele-positive subsets. Repertoires with fewer than 30,000 or more than 120,000 public chains were left out of co-occurrence clustering, as were several repertoires with anomalous nucleotide sharing. As stored in TCRdb, this immuneACCESS dataset retains in-frame rearrangements with V and J assigned. A fraction of the clones does not appear; measured against another copy, unresolved V genes explain less than half of the discrepancy, and the remainder lacks a known reason. That table gives V, J and clone size, and the DNA gave D and trimming. This sample is represented by hundreds of thousands of clones; about 89% of them were singletons. Together, the top ten hold 0.95% to 1.1% of the sample.

This entry is derived from a study of cytomegalovirus exposure and HLA in healthy donors (dated by TCRdb to between 2016 and 2019). Regarding the complete study: In an earlier analysis of 450 to 750 of the donors, 276 Gb of sequence data and 117 million unique TCR beta sequences from 180 million or so T cells were reported. HLA typing covered class I and class II loci at four-digit resolution. The later analysis used no new phenotypic data to find candidate immune exposures, relying instead on TCR beta sequences and their occurrence across donors. Because of strong linkage in the cohort, roughly five DR-DQ haplotypes were treated as single units for association and clustering. The T cell repertoires of 666 subjects were profiled by immunosequencing and related to cytomegalovirus serostatus. An earlier analysis of around 640 of the donors used high-throughput TCR beta sequencing to judge whether each TCR beta V gene segment behaved as functional or pseudogenic. Donor age, sex, ethnicity and CMV serostatus were compiled together with the repertoire data. Every repertoire in the discovery cohort had been generated on one and the same sequencing platform. Genome-wide SNP genotypes for about 60% of the roughly 670 donors were used in a later genetic analysis, which treated that subset as a discovery cohort. The aim of the study was to test whether cataloging public T cell receptors could identify signatures of past pathogen exposure. The study combined high-throughput TCR immunosequencing, statistical association of individual TCRs with disease status, and machine learning to predict cytomegalovirus infection status. The number of donors typed differed by locus, with roughly 620-630 for A, B, C, DRB1 and DQB1, around 500 for DQA1, 600 to 610 for DPA1, and approximately 470 for DPB1. On average, 235,054 unique TCR beta nucleotide sequences were sequenced per donor among more than 350 genotyped donors of the cohort, with 15% to 20% of those sequences being non-productive. Of the roughly 410 genotyped donors, 65% to 90% were placed in the genetic ancestry cluster associated with self-reported Caucasian donors. In addition to the first cohort of 666 subjects, a separate validation cohort of approximately 120 different subjects was used. Roughly 320 gigabases of sequencing data and around 88 million unique TCR sequences made up an early release that covered 500 to 650 HLA-typed donors. To study patterns of TCR occurrence, a later analysis re-analyzed previously published TCR beta repertoires from 666 donors and added high-resolution HLA genotyping. What the authors observed across the whole study: A cluster of highly shared sequence variants was judged likely to be a technical artifact of the sequencing pipeline. This cohort had only TCR beta chains sequenced, and the lack of alpha or paired-chain data limited which features could be detected. The classifier was reported to diagnose cytomegalovirus status with high specificity and sensitivity in both the original and validation cohorts. A later genetic analysis associated a missense DCLRE1C variant with V-gene and J-gene trimming of TCR beta chains, and an independent cohort replicated the association. Some IMGT-functional V segments, including TRBV6-2 and TRBV6-3, could not be told apart with the 87-base-pair reads, so those segments were excluded. Specific HLA alleles were associated with 15,000 to 20,000 TCR beta sequences at a false discovery rate of 0.05 in a later analysis. While some public TCRs were present in many individuals, most TCR sequences turned up only very rarely across donors. The study gave a list of 150 to 200 TCR beta chains associated with cytomegalovirus. A later analysis found that most CMV-associated TCR beta chains appeared HLA-restricted, with HLA associations seemingly driven largely by CMV exposure. Compared with the 666-donor mean, donors in an Asian-associated ancestry cluster had fewer N-insertions in productive TCRs, according to a later genetic analysis. Compared with equally common non-associated chains, HLA-associated TCR beta chains in a later analysis were more clonally expanded and had lower generation probabilities. Because HLA typing was unavailable for some donors at each locus, only the typed subset was used in association tests. Immune exposure information for the cohort was limited to CMV serostatus. Roughly uniform sequencing depth across donors was assumed in presence/absence analyses, although this assumption may not hold. Roughly 15 rarely observed V segments, including chromosome 9 orphons, were excluded from the earlier analysis of several hundred of the donors because counts were too low. A few of the identified cytomegalovirus-associated TCR beta chains were confirmed in vitro to be specific for cytomegalovirus antigens. Linkage disequilibrium might explain the correlated functional status among segregating V segments, but an unknown experimental factor could not be excluded. A later analysis found that TCR association rates varied across HLA loci, with DRB1 alleles showing the most associated TCRs and HLA-C alleles the fewest. A further reported finding was that TCR beta sequences accurately predicted the HLA-A and HLA-B alleles for most subjects in the first cohort. Assigning TCR associations to individual alleles was difficult when HLA alleles, especially DR and DQ, strongly co-occurred. An earlier analysis of approximately 540 of the donors showed that most TCR beta V segments appeared in productive rearrangements either about 90% or about 30% of the time, which broadly matched IMGT annotations. A later analysis reported that several top co-occurrence clusters appeared linked to parvovirus B19, influenza, CMV and Epstein-Barr virus. The authors suggested that the approach could potentially be extended to other disease states and immunological phenotypes.

V and J are trimmed by 7 bases and 7 bases, and the gene matches miss 17 bases of the junction. Counted from cysteine to phenylalanine, this CDR3 has 16 amino acids. The read is trimmed to its CDR3 DNA, 48 bases read in frame from base 1. The CDR1 and CDR2 encoded by the germline V gene are SGHVS and FNYEAQ. This TCR came from a woman between 18 and 29 years old in good health and CMV-seronegative. Material: PBMCs. The V and J segments used are TRBV7-6 and TRBJ2-5; the junction holds 8 bases that match TRBD2. The nucleotide sequence reads as follows: TGTGCCAGCACCGAGGGGGAGCGGGAGTATCACGGGACCCAGTACTTC. It specifies CASTEGEREYHGTQYF.